This is a list of T cell receptor beta chains from one sample in a study of radiotherapy plus CTLA-4 blockade in lung cancer. Only in-frame clones appear in the TCRdb table, and some are missing; sequencing was by immunoSEQ multiplex PCR. Altogether roughly 98,000 clones are present, 82% being singletons, with the ten largest covering 3% to 3.5%. Source: peripheral blood, taken from a patient treated with radiotherapy plus ipilimumab. All receptors derive from a human donor with non-small cell lung cancer who had a partial response to radiotherapy plus ipilimumab. Both conserved end residues are part of each CDR3. Each record gives: D gene, J gene, clone size, V gene, CDR3 protein, CDR3 DNA. The D gene is left open where the match is weak. Expanded clones get a size class; other rows say once, few or many, or leave the size out.

>TRBD1|TRBJ2-5|-|TRBV5-1
CASSLTRSGGALTQYF
TGCGCCAGCAGCTTGACGCGTTCAGGGGGCGCATTGACCCAGTACTTC
>-|TRBJ1-3|-|TRBV14
CASSQGLFLGNTIYF
TGTGCCAGCAGCCAAGGGCTCTTTCTCGGAAACACCATATATTTT
>TRBD1|TRBJ1-2|-|TRBV2
CASTIRTGGGSGYTF
TGTGCCAGCACAATCCGGACAGGGGGAGGGAGTGGCTACACCTTC
>TRBD1|TRBJ2-7|-|TRBV10-2
CASSLTGGYEQYF
TGCGCCAGCAGTTTGACAGGGGGCTACGAGCAGTACTTC
>-|TRBJ2-1|-|TRBV19
CASSGDWYNEQFF
TGTGCCAGTAGTGGGGACTGGTACAATGAGCAGTTCTTC
>TRBD2|TRBJ2-3|-|TRBV29-1
CSVSPVASGSWDTQYF
TGCAGCGTTAGCCCCGTGGCTAGCGGGAGTTGGGATACGCAGTATTTT
>TRBD2|TRBJ2-1|-|TRBV29-1
CSVEDLAGGKDEQFF
TGCAGCGTTGAAGATCTGGCGGGAGGGAAAGATGAGCAGTTCTTC
>-|TRBJ1-2|few|TRBV29-1
CSVTSATDGYTF
TGCAGCGTTACATCCGCGACAGATGGCTACACCTTC
>TRBD2|TRBJ2-7|-|TRBV11-2
CASSFGGGTYEQYF
TGTGCCAGCAGCTTTGGGGGGGGGACCTACGAGCAGTACTTC
>-|TRBJ2-3|-|TRBV11-3
CASSSVRGTDTQYF
TGTGCCAGCAGCTCGGTCCGGGGCACAGATACGCAGTATTTT
>-|TRBJ1-1|-|TRBV9
CASSPTWAGTEAFF
TGTGCCAGCAGCCCGACGTGGGCCGGCACTGAAGCTTTCTTT
>-|TRBJ2-2|-|TRBV18
CASSYLQGANTGELFF
TGTGCCAGCTCCTACCTTCAGGGCGCGAACACCGGGGAGCTGTTTTTT
>-|TRBJ1-1|-|TRBV6-6
CASRQGRTEAFF
TGTGCCAGCAGGCAGGGGCGCACTGAAGCTTTCTTT
>TRBD1|TRBJ1-2|-|TRBV5-1
CASSQIGDSSRWDGYTF
TGCGCCAGCAGTCAAATCGGGGACAGTTCCCGCTGGGATGGCTACACCTTC
>-|TRBJ2-5|few|TRBV2
CASSLKIAPLETQYF
TGTGCCAGCAGTCTAAAGATAGCACCTCTGGAGACCCAGTACTTC
>-|TRBJ2-1|-|TRBV5-5
CASSLAGRSYNEQFF
TGTGCCAGCAGCCTCGCAGGGAGGTCCTACAATGAGCAGTTCTTC
>TRBD1|TRBJ2-5|-|TRBV9
CASSVGDRPQETQYF
TGTGCCAGCAGCGTAGGGGACAGGCCCCAGGAGACCCAGTACTTC
>TRBD2|TRBJ2-1|-|TRBV7-9
CASSLGGLAGVWDEQFF
TGTGCCAGCAGCTTAGGGGGACTAGCGGGAGTCTGGGATGAGCAGTTCTTC
>TRBD2|TRBJ2-3|-|TRBV7-2
CASSSGLAGGPDTQYF
TGTGCCAGCAGCTCTGGACTAGCGGGAGGGCCAGATACGCAGTATTTT
>TRBD1|TRBJ2-1|-|TRBV7-3
CASSLTGTGASYNEQFF
TGTGCCAGCAGCTTAACGGGAACAGGGGCGTCCTACAATGAGCAGTTCTTC
>-|TRBJ2-5|-|TRBV7-7
CASSPDFGETQYF
TGTGCCAGCAGCCCGGACTTTGGGGAGACCCAGTACTTC
>-|TRBJ1-5|medium-sized|TRBV5-8
CASSLRQGVSPQHF
TGTGCCAGCAGCTTGAGGCAGGGCGTTAGTCCCCAGCATTTT
>-|TRBJ2-7|-|TRBV11-3
CASSCTGKGSYEQYF
TGTGCCAGCAGCTGTACAGGGAAGGGTTCCTACGAGCAGTACTTC
>TRBD1|TRBJ1-2|once|TRBV28
CASSLKTGRGYTF
TGTGCCAGCAGTCTTAAGACAGGGAGGGGCTACACCTTC
>-|TRBJ1-2|-|TRBV9
CASSGGVGPSYGYTF
TGTGCCAGCAGCGGGGGGGTAGGGCCCTCTTATGGCTACACCTTC
>TRBD2|TRBJ2-3|once|TRBV6-4
CASSDGTSGHYTQYF
TGTGCCAGCAGTGACGGGACTAGCGGGCACTATACGCAGTATTTT
>-|TRBJ2-7|once|TRBV5-1
CASSSGDGSSYEQYF
TGCGCCAGCAGCTCGGGGGACGGGAGCTCCTACGAGCAGTACTTC
>TRBD2|TRBJ2-7|-|TRBV29-1
CSVGIRLAGGGTYEQYF
TGCAGCGTTGGCATAAGACTAGCGGGAGGGGGAACCTACGAGCAGTACTTC
>-|TRBJ2-1|-|TRBV5-1
CASSTSSYNEQFF
TGCGCCAGCAGCACCAGCTCCTACAATGAGCAGTTCTTC
>-|TRBJ1-1|-|TRBV4-2
CASSLTSTENTEAFF
TGTGCCAGCAGCCTCACCAGTACAGAGAACACTGAAGCTTTCTTT
>-|TRBJ2-2|-|TRBV27
CASSFRAQANTGELFF
TGTGCCAGCAGTTTCAGGGCTCAAGCGAACACCGGGGAGCTGTTTTTT
>-|TRBJ2-3|-|TRBV5-1
CASSLASTDTQYF
TGCGCCAGCAGCTTGGCCTCCACAGATACGCAGTATTTT
>TRBD2|TRBJ2-3|-|TRBV19
CASSRLAGAADTQYF
TGTGCCAGTAGTAGACTAGCGGGAGCGGCAGATACGCAGTATTTT
>-|TRBJ2-1|-|TRBV6-5
CASSYSMGGDQFF
TGTGCCAGCAGTTACTCGATGGGCGGGGACCAGTTCTTC
>-|TRBJ1-2|-|TRBV7-6
CASSLAPGDGYGYTF
TGTGCCAGCAGCTTAGCGCCCGGAGACGGGTATGGCTACACCTTC
>TRBD1|TRBJ2-3|-|TRBV19
CASASDRDRADTQYF
TGTGCCAGTGCATCGGACAGGGATCGGGCAGATACGCAGTATTTT
>-|TRBJ2-7|-|TRBV6-1
CASSESGRSSYEQYF
TGTGCCAGCAGTGAGAGTGGGAGGAGCTCCTACGAGCAGTACTTC
>TRBD1|TRBJ2-5|-|TRBV10-2
CASRQDRGPQYF
TGCGCCAGCAGACAAGACAGGGGCCCCCAGTACTTC
>TRBD2|TRBJ2-2|-|TRBV7-3
CASSLRTSGSGTGELFF
TGTGCCAGCAGCCTGCGGACTAGCGGGAGCGGTACCGGGGAGCTGTTTTTT
>TRBD1|TRBJ2-3|-|TRBV7-2
CASSFQQGAIDTQYF
TGTGCCAGCAGCTTTCAACAGGGGGCAATAGATACGCAGTATTTT
>-|TRBJ1-5|-|TRBV19
CASSITASNQPQHF
TGTGCCAGTAGTATAACAGCTAGCAATCAGCCCCAGCATTTT
>TRBD1|TRBJ1-2|-|TRBV5-6
CASILTGANNYGYTF
TGTGCCAGCATATTGACAGGGGCCAATAACTATGGCTACACCTTC
>TRBD2|TRBJ2-1|few|TRBV5-4
CASSTRLSGSGNEQFF
TGTGCCAGCAGCACACGACTTAGCGGGAGTGGGAATGAGCAGTTCTTC
>-|TRBJ1-5|-|TRBV28
CASSFAGRYSNQPQHF
TGTGCCAGCAGTTTCGCCGGTAGATATAGCAATCAGCCCCAGCATTTT
>TRBD1|TRBJ2-7|-|TRBV19
CASSIARTGSYEQYF
TGTGCCAGTAGTATAGCCCGGACAGGGAGCTACGAGCAGTACTTC
>TRBD2|TRBJ2-1|-|TRBV14
CASSKIPSGRYNEQFF
TGTGCCAGCAGCAAAATCCCTAGCGGACGATACAATGAGCAGTTCTTC
>-|TRBJ2-5|-|TRBV18
CASSPTETRETQYF
TGTGCCAGCTCACCAACCGAAACGCGGGAGACCCAGTACTTC
>TRBD1|TRBJ2-5|once|TRBV28
CASSSPRQGARETQYF
TGTGCCAGCAGCTCTCCCCGACAGGGGGCGCGGGAGACCCAGTACTTC
>TRBD1|TRBJ2-7|-|TRBV5-1
CASSLGQGGNEQYF
TGCGCCAGCAGCTTGGGACAGGGGGGCAACGAGCAGTACTTC
>-|TRBJ1-4|-|TRBV6-1
CASSEEAGRINEKLFF
TGTGCCAGCAGTGAAGAAGCGGGCCGGATCAATGAAAAACTGTTTTTT